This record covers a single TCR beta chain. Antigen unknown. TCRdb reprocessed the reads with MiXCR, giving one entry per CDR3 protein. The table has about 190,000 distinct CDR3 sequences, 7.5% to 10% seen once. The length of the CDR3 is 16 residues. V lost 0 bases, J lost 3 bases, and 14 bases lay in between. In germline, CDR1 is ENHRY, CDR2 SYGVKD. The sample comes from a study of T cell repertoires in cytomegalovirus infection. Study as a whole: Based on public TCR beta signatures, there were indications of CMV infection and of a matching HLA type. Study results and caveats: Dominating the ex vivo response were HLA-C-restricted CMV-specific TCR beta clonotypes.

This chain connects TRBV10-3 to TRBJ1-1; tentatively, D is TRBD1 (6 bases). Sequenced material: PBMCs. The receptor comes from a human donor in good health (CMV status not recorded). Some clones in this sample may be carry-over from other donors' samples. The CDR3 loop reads CAISESGGRRDTEAFF. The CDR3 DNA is TGTGCCATCAGTGAGTCGGGGGGCAGGCGGGACACTGAAGCTTTCTTT.